This TCR beta chain stems from a study of blood T cell repertoires in COVID-19. Background on the study: The study drew acute and convalescent COVID-19 samples from the United States, Italy and Spain. PBMCs, B-cell-depleted T cells, or T cells provided the cDNA or gDNA that made up the material.

Per the study methods: Amplification from reference gene primers served as the basis for estimated nucleated cell counts. Libraries were prepared by immunoSEQ multiplex PCR; TCRdb keeps only in-frame clonotypes and omits some of them. D and trimming come from the DNA, and the V and J calls and clone size come from that table. The data show tens of thousands of clones, approximately 80% seen once. This clone came up once. This CDR3 is built from 15 residues. V trimming: 8 bases; J trimming: 3 bases; junction bases outside the gene matches: 12. The sequence was obtained from a human donor in a cohort sampled during active COVID-19. The V call is TRBV23-1, the J call TRBJ1-2, with 7 positions matching TRBD1. TRBV23-1 is filed as an ORF, its function uncertain. Sequencing was done on a sample of peripheral blood. The CDR3 sequence: CASGRPGGDYYGYTF. Here the CDR3 DNA reads TGCGCCAGCGGTAGGCCAGGGGGAGATTACTATGGCTACACCTTC.